This TCR beta chain was recorded in a study of blood T cells in healthy people across ages (dated by TCRdb to between 2014 and 2016). Turning to the overall study: In model experiments, template switching captured roughly one uniquely barcoded TCR beta cDNA molecule for every two T cells. Using deep sequencing normalized with unique cDNA molecular identifiers, the study measured how TCR beta repertoire diversity changes with age. The donors were split into four age groups: young (average around 16 years), middle-aged (39), aged (over 55) and long-lived (under 85). To avoid experimental bias, donors of different ages were distributed randomly across sequencing lanes. Using the same blood draw, the study looked at two additional independent replicas of 1 million unique cDNA reads for two donors, one aged 18 to 30 and the other aged 80 or older. The full study reports these points: Observed TCR beta diversity per million T cells fell roughly linearly with age, and a significant reduction was already apparent by age around 40. Donor CMV infection status was unknown, potentially confounding age-related changes in expanded clonotypes. Since profiling was done on bulk unsorted PBMCs, naive and antigen-experienced compartments could not be conclusively compared. Total diversity estimates from one million sequenced T cells were considered lower bounds and underestimates. Compared with the aged group, the long-lived group had more naive CD4+ T cells, fewer expanded clones and increased TCR diversity, a pattern suggesting age selection. There was a strong correlation between observed TCR beta diversity and the percentage of naive T cells measured by flow cytometry.

Preparation of the library involved 5' RACE. Sequencing used an Illumina HiSeq 2500. A second roughly 6 to 12 cycle PCR used a sample-barcoded 5' primer and a J-beta primer mix. A unique molecular identifier was introduced onto each TCR beta cDNA molecule by a template-switch 5' adaptor carrying 12 random nucleotides. At least 2.5 million CDR3-containing paired-end reads were obtained from each sample. The Mint cDNA synthesis kit, primed by a TRBC-specific oligonucleotide, was used to synthesize first-strand cDNA from all RNA. Following uracil-DNA glycosylase treatment, a first 18-cycle PCR with universal primers M1SS and BC2_uni_R was performed on all cDNA. For the original study's pipeline: For normalization, 1 million high-quality reads, each with a distinct molecular identifier, were randomly selected from each sample. Reads with shared molecular identifiers were discarded instead of being binned into consensus sequences. MiTCR, with a Q25 quality threshold and the strictest error-elimination algorithm, was used for CDR3 identification, clonotype clustering and error correction. Lower-bound total TCR beta diversity was estimated with a nonparametric unseen species model using Euler transformation. Through fastp at Q25 and MiXCR, TCRdb rebuilt clones from the public reads, retaining in-frame beta chains. One record per CDR3 amino acid sequence lists the most common genes and DNA. TCRdb's processing, not the study's, gives the V and J calls here. The sample table holds some 700,000 distinct CDR3 sequences, of which roughly 43% were seen once. The top ten clonotypes cover about 20% of the sample.

Systemically healthy Caucasian individuals from Russia, some 40 in total and aged roughly 6 to 100 years, were included as donors. Around 10 milliliters of peripheral blood were drawn from each donor into EDTA-treated Vacutainer tubes. Ficoll-Paque density-gradient centrifugation was used to isolate PBMCs, with at least 7 million obtained per sample. Trizol reagent was used to extract total RNA from the PBMCs, yielding at least 5 micrograms per sample. For every donor, flow cytometry on a PBMC aliquot measured the percentage of naive CD45RAhigh/CD27high T cells. The CDR3 holds 13 amino acids from the cysteine to the phenylalanine. The entry retains the CDR3 DNA only, 39 bases that are in frame from base 1. CDR1 KGHSH and CDR2 LQKENI were looked up in the germline V gene. Trimming at the junction amounts to 2 bases on V and 10 bases on J, and the germline ends lie 12 bases apart. This clonotype appeared many times. Its antigen is unknown. Base quality data are lacking; no much larger clone is found one base away.

The rearrangement combines TRBV18 with TRBJ2-1, with the D gene call left open. The sequenced material came from blood. The clonotype originates from a woman in her sixties or seventies in good health. CDR3 loop: CASSPRSTDEQFF. The DNA reads TGTGCCAGCTCACCAAGGTCCACAGACGAGCAGTTCTTC.